A single sample is the source of the 20 T cell receptor beta chains below, sequenced in a study of regulatory T cells in long-lasting Graves disease. With iRepertoire HTBI primers and Arm-PCR of CDR3 regions, TCR beta libraries were built. TCRdb processed the multiplex PCR reads anew with MiXCR; each CDR3 protein has one entry. The top ten hold less than 25% of the sample, which has fewer than 450,000 distinct CDR3 sequences, less than 25% seen once. Stated time point: persistent/refractory GD, antithyroid drugs over 5 years with positive TRAb. Following extraction of RNA from PBMCs, that RNA was used to make the TCR library. This material consisted of peripheral blood mononuclear cells (PBMCs), taken when the disease was refractory, from a patient treated with antithyroid drugs. The receptor source for this set is a female donor with Graves disease.

Ten or more counts support this clonotype. The rearrangement joins TRBV30 to TRBJ1-1, with unresolved D. This CDR3 is 16 amino acids long. Germline loops: CDR1 GTSNPN, CDR2 SVGIG (reference sequence). V gave up 2 bases and J gave up 3 bases, with 19 bases separating them. The CDR3 DNA reads TGTGCCTGGAGTCTTACCGAAGAAGGGTTGGACACTGAAGCTTTCTTT. Its translation is CAWSLTEEGLDTEAFF.

V and J are TRBV19 and TRBJ1-5; the D gene is possibly TRBD1 (5 bases). This CDR3 region has 14 residues. V lost 7 bases and J lost 7, with 17 bases in between. Germline V gives CDR1 LNHDA, CDR2 SQIVND (reference sequence). CDR3 in DNA: TGTGCCAGTAAGAGTGTCGGGGGAGAGCAGCCCCAGCATTTT. This encodes CASKSVGGEQPQHF.

This clonotype was seen a few times. The chain recombines TRBV5-5 with TRBJ1-2; possible D gene TRBD1, 5 bases. The CDR3 sequence is 15 residues long. Germline CDR1 is SGHKS and CDR2 is YYEKEE (reference sequence). Trimming left V 2 bases short and J 4 bases short, with 15 bases between. CDR3 sequence (DNA): TGTGCCAGCAGCTTTAGCTACAGGACAAGCTATGGCTACACCTTC. It yields the protein CASSFSYRTSYGYTF.

In nucleotides, the CDR3 is TGTGCCAGCACCCAGGCGGGAACACAAGAGACCCAGTACTTC. Amino acids: CASTQAGTQETQYF. The genes are TRBV3-1 and TRBJ2-5; D perhaps matches TRBD2 (6 bases). Germline V gives CDR1 LGHDT, CDR2 YNNKEL (reference sequence). CDR3 size: 14 residues. V was pared by 7 bases and J by 2 bases, with 14 bases between.

This clonotype appeared a few times. The V call is TRBV7-3, the J call TRBJ2-2; D may correspond to TRBD1 or TRBD2 (5 bases each). The V end lost 6 bases, the J end lost 6 bases, and 17 bases lay between the germline ends. CDR1 is SGHTA, CDR2 FQGTGA, per germline. This CDR3 spans 15 amino acids. The CDR3 DNA reads as TGTGCCAGCAGTTCTTCCGGGGCTACACCCGGGGAGCTGTTTTTT. Protein sequence: CASSSSGATPGELFF.

This clonotype came up a few times. The V gene is TRBV12-3 or TRBV12-4, the J gene TRBJ2-5; possible D gene TRBD1, 6 bases. Trimming shortened V by 2 bases and J by 3 bases, and 10 bases separated the two germline ends. This CDR3 spans 14 amino acids. CDR3: CASSLRDRKETQYF. CDR3 DNA sequence: TGTGCCAGCAGTTTACGTGACAGGAAAGAGACCCAGTACTTC.

This chain connects TRBV7-8 to TRBJ1-1; no definite D call. The CDR3 extends over 14 amino acids. Trimming cost V 1 base and J 0 bases, with 6 bases left between them. Germline V lookup: CDR1 SGHVS, CDR2 FQNEAQ. CDR3 DNA: TGTGCCAGCAGCTTAGGTAAAATGAACACTGAAGCTTTCTTT. Protein: CASSLGKMNTEAFF.

The chain is built from TRBV7-3 and TRBJ1-2; TRBD1 is a possible D gene (6 bases). CDR1 is SGHTA and CDR2 is FQGTGA in the germline V gene. This CDR3 is 13 amino acids long. V was shortened by 5 bases and J by 8 bases, with 15 bases between the two germline ends. CDR3 sequence (DNA): TGTGCCAGCAGCCCGATGCCAGGGGAAGGCTACACCTTC. Protein product: CASSPMPGEGYTF.

Comment on this clonotype: A much larger clone sits a single nucleotide away, making a read error possible. V is TRBV6-4 and J is TRBJ2-5, with 12 bases identical to TRBD2. The germline V gene has CDR1 MRHNA and CDR2 SNTAGT. With 0 bases clipped from V and 4 bases from J, the junction kept 0 bases outside the gene matches. CDR3 size: 15 residues. The CDR3 loop reads CASSDSGLAGETQYF. The CDR3 region has the DNA TGTGCCAGCAGTGACTCGGGACTAGCGGGAGAGACCCAGTACTTC.

Comments on this clonotype: A much larger clone is a single base away; this may be a read error. The chain couples TRBV27 to TRBJ1-2; 8 bases are shared with TRBD1. Germline CDR1 reads MNHEY; CDR2 reads SMNVEV (reference sequence). The CDR3 has 13 amino acids. As DNA, the CDR3 is TGTGCCAGCAGATCCGGACAGGGTGATGGCTACGCCTTC. Amino acid sequence: CASRSGQGDGYAF.

This clonotype showed up just a few times. The chain employs TRBV6-1 and TRBJ1-4; 9 bases fit TRBD1. Germline V CDR1 and CDR2: MNHNS, SASEGT. Trimming took 6 bases from V and 6 from J; bases not matched to a gene: 8. The CDR3 consists of 15 residues. CDR3 DNA sequence: TGTGCCAGCAGACTTCTGACAGGGGGTGATGAAAAACTGTTTTTT. It specifies CASRLLTGGDEKLFF.

This clonotype was seen just once. A much bigger clone sits one base away, suggesting this may be a read error. The chain employs TRBV2 and TRBJ1-2, with D perhaps TRBD1 (5 bases). Germline values: CDR1 SNHLY, CDR2 FYNNEI. This CDR3 has 14 amino acids. The CDR3, as DNA: TGTGCCAGCAGTCTTCGGGACGGAGGTGGCGGCTACGCCTTC. Translated: CASSLRDGGGGYAF. Based on the CDR3 plus reference TRBV2 and TRBJ1-2, the full variable domain is EPEVTQTPSHQVTQMGQEVILRCVPISNHLYFYWYRQILGQKVEFLVSFYNNEISEKSEIFDDQFSVERPDGSNFTLKIRSTKLEDSAMYFCASSLRDGGGGYAFGSGTRLTVV.

This clonotype was recorded many times. Here the CDR3 DNA reads TGTGCCAGCATTAATAGCGGGAGGTTGGGTGAGCAGTACTTC. Protein: CASINSGRLGEQYF. This chain links TRBV2 with TRBJ2-7; 10 bases are shared with TRBD2. V was clipped by 7 bases and J by 7 bases; unmatched bases: 10. Germline values: CDR1 SNHLY, CDR2 FYNNEI. The CDR3 consists of 14 residues.

This clonotype has ten or more counts. This chain links TRBV30 with TRBJ2-5, with TRBD2 matching 7 bases. Trimming took 0 bases from V and 2 from J; bases not matched to a gene: 6. The germline V gene has CDR1 GTSNPN and CDR2 SVGIG (reference sequence). The CDR3 length is 15 residues. The CDR3 sequence: CAWSVQGGAQETQYF. CDR3 sequence (DNA): TGTGCCTGGAGTGTTCAGGGAGGGGCTCAAGAGACCCAGTACTTC.

The sample holds many counts of this clonotype. The chain carries TRBV18 and TRBJ1-2, with D hard to call. Germline V CDR1 and CDR2: KGHSH, LQKENI. The germline V and J ends were trimmed by 6 bases and 2 bases, with 7 bases remaining between them. The CDR3 has 12 residues. The CDR3 sequence: CASSAANYGYTF. For the CDR3, the DNA is TGTGCCAGCTCCGCAGCGAACTATGGCTACACCTTC. Supplemented by reference TRBV18 and TRBJ1-2, the full variable domain reads NAGVMQNPRHLVRRRGQEARLRCSPMKGHSHVYWYRQLPEEGLKFMVYLQKENIIDESGMPKERFSAEFPKEGPSILRIQQVVRGDSAAYFCASSAANYGYTFGSGTRLTVV.

The chain is built from TRBV2 and TRBJ1-3; 8 bases are a match to TRBD1. The germline V gene encodes CDR1 SNHLY and CDR2 FYNNEI. With V trimmed by 5 bases and J by 4 bases, 7 bases remained unmatched. The CDR3 loop spans 15 amino acids. The CDR3 bases are TGTGCCAGCAGTTTTCGGGACAGGATGGGAAACACCATATATTTT. Encoded protein: CASSFRDRMGNTIYF.

This clonotype appeared a few times. This chain links TRBV29-1 with TRBJ2-4, with 11 nucleotides matching TRBD1. The V gene's germline CDR1 is SQVTM and CDR2 ANQGSEA. The CDR3 covers 15 residues. V trimming: 7 bases; J trimming: 6 bases; junction bases outside the gene matches: 11. The CDR3 reads CSAGGDRGALNIQYF. Here the CDR3 DNA reads TGCAGCGCCGGGGGGGACAGGGGGGCCCTAAACATTCAGTACTTC.

This clonotype has only a few counts. The chain employs TRBV5-1 and TRBJ2-5; 7 positions match TRBD1. CDR1 and CDR2 from the germline V gene are SGHRS and YFSETQ. The CDR3 is 14 amino acids. The V segment lost 3 bases and the J segment 10 bases; nucleotides outside the gene matches: 12. The CDR3 DNA reads as TGCGCCAGCAGCTCCCAGGCAAAAACAGGGGTCCAGTACTTC. Protein sequence: CASSSQAKTGVQYF.

This chain uses TRBV28 with TRBJ1-6; tentative D call: TRBD1 (5 bases). V was trimmed by 1 base and J by 16 bases, leaving 14 bases between them. Germline V lookup: CDR1 MDHEN, CDR2 SYDVKM. The CDR3 is made up of 13 amino acids. This chain's CDR3 is CASSLSKGQPLHF. CDR3 DNA: TGTGCCAGCAGTTTATCAAAGGGGCAGCCACTCCACTTT.

This clonotype has just a few counts. This rearrangement joins TRBV30 to TRBJ1-2; possible D gene TRBD1, 5 bases. V was trimmed by 0 bases and J by 8 bases, leaving 19 bases between them. This CDR3 has 15 residues. The V gene's germline CDR1 is GTSNPN and CDR2 SVGIG (reference sequence). This CDR3 is CAWSVGLAPGAGYTF. In DNA form, the CDR3 reads TGTGCCTGGAGTGTAGGCTTGGCTCCCGGGGCGGGCTACACCTTC.